The rows below give T cell receptor beta chains drawn from one sample of a study of identical twins. TCRdb re-called the 5' RACE reads with MiXCR, one entry per CDR3 protein. Of more than 1.5 million distinct CDR3 sequences in the sample, about 32% were seen once. The material sequenced was cord blood. Receptors originate from a newborn girl in good health. Both conserved end residues are trimmed from each CDR3. Expanded clones get a size class; other rows say once, few or many, or leave the size out.

>TRBV30|NA|TRBJ2-7
AWSLGTSENEQY
>TRBV3-1|NA|TRBJ1-1
ASSQIRTNTEAF
>TRBV5-6|once|NA
ASSLPVTETQY
>TRBV12-3/TRBV12-4|NA|TRBJ2-3
ASSLDPGAPADTQY
>TRBV10-3|many|TRBJ1-2
AISETSRANYGYT
>TRBV11-2|NA|TRBJ1-1
ASSSPEGLRNTEAF
>TRBV7-2|many|TRBJ1-1
ASSLEAGMNTEAF
>TRBV18|NA|TRBJ1-3
ASSPLGDRSGNTIY
>TRBV6-5|NA|TRBJ1-3
ASSALTSGNTIY
>TRBV4-1|few|TRBJ2-1
ASSQGPQGASNEQF
>TRBV13|few|TRBJ2-3
ASTGGGSQY
>TRBV3-1|NA|TRBJ2-2
ASSQSRERLAPGVVGELF
>TRBV9|few|TRBJ2-3
ASSDPLAESTDTQY
>TRBV5-1|few|TRBJ2-7
ASSLALGRATYEQY
>TRBV11-2|NA|TRBJ2-2
ASSPTSGTSTGELF
>TRBV6-1|few|TRBJ2-5
ASSELGGPWKLQETQY
>TRBV3-1|few|TRBJ2-5
ASSQAGLKETQY
>TRBV20-1|few|TRBJ1-1
STGPRLGGLNTEAF
>TRBV27|few|TRBJ1-2
ASSLSGTSRGYT
>TRBV20-1|NA|TRBJ2-1
SARILAGGGNEQF
>TRBV5-1|few|TRBJ2-3
ASSRTTGIGADTQY
>TRBV28|few|TRBJ1-2
ASSSSGRRGYT
>TRBV10-3|NA|TRBJ2-7
AIRDRNYEQY
>TRBV20-1|NA|TRBJ2-2
SATVPSGSTGELF
>TRBV12-3/TRBV12-4|few|TRBJ2-7
ASSLGRGEY
>TRBV27|few|TRBJ1-5
ASSWDKSNQPQH
>TRBV28|NA|TRBJ2-1
ASTPRDSSYNEQF
>TRBV20-1|once|TRBJ1-2
SVSQGDGYT
>TRBV6-6|many|TRBJ2-1
ASSLPGQGNNEQF
>TRBV4-1|NA|TRBJ1-1
ASREQVANTEAF
>TRBV7-2|few|TRBJ2-3
ASSLFVDTQY
>TRBV13|NA|TRBJ1-6
ASSSAGGNSPLH
>TRBV3-1|few|TRBJ2-7
ASSVGLAGETYEQY
>TRBV7-3|NA|TRBJ2-3
ASSLIGETSGTDTQY
>TRBV6-1|NA|NA
ASSDYPRTQY
>TRBV20-1|many|TRBJ2-7
SARPGSYEQY
>TRBV7-2|NA|TRBJ2-7
ASSYDHYEQY
>TRBV30|NA|TRBJ2-2
AWSVDAVATGELF
>TRBV14|NA|TRBJ2-3
ASSQDPVASTDTQY
>TRBV20-1|NA|TRBJ1-2
SARDLDRESYGYT
>TRBV9|few|TRBJ2-2
ASSPRSNTGELF